The rows below give T cell receptor beta chains drawn from one sample of a study of beta chain features in type 1 diabetes. Assay used: immunoSEQ multiplex PCR; TCRdb lists only in-frame clones, some missing. The sample includes 150,000 or so clones, about 9.7% of them seen just once. The sequencing input was central memory CD4+ T cells from blood. Receptors were obtained from a woman in her thirties or forties in good health. The CDR3 runs from the conserved cysteine through the conserved F or W. D genes are given only for firm matches. Not every row has a clone size; where given, it reads once, few, many or a size class.

size: few
V: TRBV7-7
J: TRBJ2-3
D: TRBD1
CDR3: CASSQTGAPDTQYF
DNA: TGTGCTAGCAGCCAGACAGGGGCACCAGATACGCAGTATTTT

size: few
V: TRBV19
J: TRBJ1-2
D: -
CDR3: CASRWRAQDGYTF
DNA: TGTGCCAGTAGATGGAGGGCTCAGGATGGCTACACCTTC

size: few
V: TRBV7-2
J: TRBJ2-5
D: TRBD2
CDR3: CASSLAGTSGGAPETQYF
DNA: TGTGCCAGCAGCTTAGCGGGGACTAGCGGGGGGGCTCCGGAGACCCAGTACTTC

size: -
V: TRBV2
J: TRBJ2-1
D: TRBD1
CDR3: CASKETGGSYNEQFF
DNA: TGTGCCAGCAAGGAGACAGGGGGCTCCTACAATGAGCAGTTCTTC

size: few
V: TRBV4-3
J: TRBJ2-5
D: TRBD2
CDR3: CASSQDTTSGQETQYF
DNA: TGCGCCAGCAGCCAAGATACCACTAGCGGTCAAGAGACCCAGTACTTC

size: -
V: TRBV10-1
J: TRBJ1-1
D: -
CDR3: CASSEQWNTEAFF
DNA: TGCGCCAGCAGTGAGCAATGGAACACTGAAGCTTTCTTT

size: -
V: TRBV7-2
J: TRBJ2-7
D: -
CDR3: CASSLGATDYEQYF
DNA: TGTGCCAGCAGCTTAGGGGCCACCGACTACGAGCAGTACTTC

size: -
V: TRBV9
J: TRBJ1-3
D: -
CDR3: CASSLPENTIYF
DNA: TGTGCCAGCAGCCTCCCAGAAAACACCATATATTTT

size: few
V: TRBV28
J: TRBJ1-2
D: -
CDR3: CASSSGGAYGYTF
DNA: TGTGCCAGCAGTTCGGGTGGGGCCTATGGCTACACCTTC

size: few
V: TRBV11-2
J: TRBJ2-7
D: TRBD2
CDR3: CASSLGGPAYEQYF
DNA: TGTGCCAGCAGCTTGGGAGGGCCGGCCTACGAGCAGTACTTC

size: many
V: TRBV29-1
J: TRBJ2-3
D: -
CDR3: CSGALEAVNTDTQYF
DNA: TGCAGCGGGGCTTTGGAGGCCGTGAACACAGATACGCAGTATTTT

size: -
V: TRBV11-2
J: TRBJ2-1
D: TRBD2
CDR3: CATGGAGNEQFF
DNA: TGTGCCACCGGGGGGGCGGGGAATGAGCAGTTCTTC

size: few
V: TRBV2
J: TRBJ2-3
D: -
CDR3: CASGSSLPDTQYF
DNA: TGTGCCAGCGGGAGTAGTCTCCCAGATACGCAGTATTTT

size: few
V: TRBV7-9
J: TRBJ2-7
D: -
CDR3: CASSFATYEQYF
DNA: TGTGCCAGCAGCTTTGCTACCTACGAGCAGTACTTC